The rows below give T cell receptor beta chains drawn from one sample of a study of technical replicates of blood from several donors. The repertoire was sequenced with immunoSEQ multiplex PCR; TCRdb's copy has only in-frame clones and lacks some. The sample consists of under 90,000 clones, 98% of them appearing once. Sequenced material: T cells isolated from PBMCs. Source of these receptors: a human donor in good health. Each CDR3 is given without its conserved first and last residue.

V,CDR3
TRBV28,ASSRTGSKETQY
TRBV10-3,AISPASSYNEQF
TRBV9,ASSPLAGGLGEQY
TRBV5-4,ASSLWQGNQPQH
TRBV7-6,ASSLTLRGGANDEQY
TRBV19,ASSLVVWTGQGEQY
TRBV6-5,ASSYARGGEYEQY
TRBV11-3,ASSPREEKLF
TRBV27,ASSERTGIQPQH
TRBV2,ASGRGGQPQH
TRBV15,ATSRDRFPDEQY
TRBV21-1,ASSKIRGERAYCYEQY
TRBV5-1,ASSPRQGQETQY
TRBV7-3,ASSLTGTGYEQY
TRBV5-1,ASSGTAPNKRQF
TRBV28,ASSSQKGVSYNEQF
TRBV5-1,ASSLGSQYNEQF
TRBV19,ASSMDSSNQPQH
TRBV19,ASSTGFIKAF
TRBV29-1,SVESRNKGNTIY
TRBV9,ASSIGQGAEAF
TRBV11-2,ASSLDLSYEQY
TRBV6-6,ASSYSTVLGGYEQY
TRBV27,ASSLTSSGYEQY
TRBV11-3,ASSLGTSEGVYEQY
TRBV14,ASSQEFADLQF
TRBV5-4,ASIVQGAHGYT
TRBV11-2,ASSLGAGSAYQPQH
TRBV6-6,ASSYGAEILNEKLF
TRBV25-1,ASSRDRVNKDTQY
TRBV28,ASSGRTGTTGELF
TRBV30,AWKRLGGTEAF
TRBV27,ASSPDRAYNEQF
TRBV2,ASSGDSSYEQY
TRBV15,ATSVAGTSGGYNEQF
TRBV6-1,ASSTGEATDTQY
TRBV5-1,ASSSHTGELTYEQY
TRBV7-9,ASSSELLGGMSSYEQY
TRBV28,ASSLGQPEQY
TRBV30,AWNPPGGPETQY
TRBV6-1,ASTPRGDSYGYT
TRBV5-4,ASSPAVGGNTEAF
TRBV6-6,ASSKQGAYEQY
TRBV19,ASSWVGSDTEAF
TRBV9,ASSTGRDYGYT
TRBV2,ASSEQGISGANVLT
TRBV7-7,ASSLGGLNEQY
TRBV7-3,ASSPVSSTDTQY
TRBV10-3,ATTQGTDTQY
TRBV21-1,ASSTWRVSDLPYEQY
TRBV10-3,AISESGRNTEAF
TRBV4-1,ASSPGLARNNEQF
TRBV11-3,ASRGLADEQF
TRBV11-3,ASSLRGMEETQY
TRBV5-5,ASGGANTEAF
TRBV29-1,SGTTEAF
TRBV4-1,ASSQVSGRAYNEQF